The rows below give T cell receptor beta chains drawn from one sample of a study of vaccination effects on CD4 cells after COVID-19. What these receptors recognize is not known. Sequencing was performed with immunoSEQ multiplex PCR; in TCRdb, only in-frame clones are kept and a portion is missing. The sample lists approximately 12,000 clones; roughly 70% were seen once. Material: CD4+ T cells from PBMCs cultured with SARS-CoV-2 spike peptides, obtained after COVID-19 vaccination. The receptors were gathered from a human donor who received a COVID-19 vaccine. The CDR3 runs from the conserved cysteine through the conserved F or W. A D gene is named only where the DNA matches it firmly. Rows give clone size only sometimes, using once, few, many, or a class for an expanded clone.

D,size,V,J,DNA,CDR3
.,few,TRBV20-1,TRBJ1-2,TGCAGTGCTACAGACTCGATCGGCTACACCTTC,CSATDSIGYTF
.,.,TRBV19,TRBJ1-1,TGTGCCAGAAAGAACACTGAAGCTTTCTTT,CARKNTEAFF
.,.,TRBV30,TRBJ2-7,TGTGCCTGGAGTGTTCAGGGGATCTACGAGCAGTACTTC,CAWSVQGIYEQYF
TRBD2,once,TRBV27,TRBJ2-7,TGTGCCAGCAGCGAGAGGGGACTAGCGGGAGGGCTGGAGCAGTACTTC,CASSERGLAGGLEQYF
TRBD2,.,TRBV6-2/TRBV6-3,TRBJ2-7,TGTGCCAGCAGTTACAAGGAGGCGGGAGGGTCCGAGCAGTACTTC,CASSYKEAGGSEQYF
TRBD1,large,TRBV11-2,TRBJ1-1,TGTGCCAGCAGCTTAGTCGGACAGGGAGGGACTGAAGCTTTCTTT,CASSLVGQGGTEAFF
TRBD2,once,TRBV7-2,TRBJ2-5,TGTGCCAGCAGCTTAGGTCGGGTAGCGGGGGGGCCCGAGACCCAGTACTTC,CASSLGRVAGGPETQYF
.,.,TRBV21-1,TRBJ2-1,TGTGCCAGCCCCAGCGGGAGTAACTATTACCACAATGAGCAGTTCTTC,CASPSGSNYYHNEQFF
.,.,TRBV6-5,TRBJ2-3,TGTGCCAGCCGGGTACTGGACACAGATACGCAGTATTTT,CASRVLDTDTQYF
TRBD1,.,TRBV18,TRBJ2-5,TGTGCCAGCTCACAGGGACAGGACGGGACCCAGTACTTC,CASSQGQDGTQYF
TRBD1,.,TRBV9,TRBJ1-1,TGTGCCAGCAGCGTAGCCCAGGCAGGGGGGACTGAAGCTTTCTTT,CASSVAQAGGTEAFF
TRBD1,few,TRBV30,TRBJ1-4,TGTGCCTGGAGTGATACAGGGGGCGCTAATGAAAAACTGTTTTTT,CAWSDTGGANEKLFF
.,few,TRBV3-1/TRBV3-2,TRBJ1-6,TGTGCCAGCCGTAATGCGAATTCACCCCTCCACTTT,CASRNANSPLHF
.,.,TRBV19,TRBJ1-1,TGTGCCAGTAGTAAAGAGGGTCAAAGCACTGAAGCTTTCTTT,CASSKEGQSTEAFF
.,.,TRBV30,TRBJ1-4,TGTGCCTGGACAGGCGCTTCAACTAATGAAAAACTGTTTTTT,CAWTGASTNEKLFF
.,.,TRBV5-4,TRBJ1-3,TGTGCCAGCAGCTTAGGAACCGGGACGGTGACTGGAAACACCATATATTTT,CASSLGTGTVTGNTIYF
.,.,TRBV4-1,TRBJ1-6,TGCGCCAGCAGCCAAGACAGGGGCGCACCCCTCCACTTT,CASSQDRGAPLHF
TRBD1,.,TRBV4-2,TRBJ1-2,TGTGCCAGCAGCTCGGACAGGTCTGCTGGCTACACCTTC,CASSSDRSAGYTF
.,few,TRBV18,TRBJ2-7,TGTGCCAGCTCACCAGCCAACTACGAGCAGTACTTC,CASSPANYEQYF
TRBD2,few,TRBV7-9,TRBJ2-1,TGTGCCAGCAGCCTCGTTATCTGGACTAGCGCGACATACAATGAGCAGTTCTTC,CASSLVIWTSATYNEQFF
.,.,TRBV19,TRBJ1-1,TGTGCCAGTAGTATGAGGGCCGGGACTGAAGCTTTCTTT,CASSMRAGTEAFF
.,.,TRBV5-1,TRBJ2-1,TGCGCCAGCAGCTTTCGTACAGCGGGCGATGAGCAGTTCTTC,CASSFRTAGDEQFF
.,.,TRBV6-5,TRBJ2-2,TGTGCCAGCAGTTATTTGGGCAGGAGAAGAGCCGGGGAGCTGTTTTTT,CASSYLGRRRAGELFF
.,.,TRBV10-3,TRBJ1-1,TGTGCCATCAGTGAGTCGACAGGGAACACTGAAGCTTTCTTT,CAISESTGNTEAFF
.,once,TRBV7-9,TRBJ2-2,TGTGCCAGCAGCTTAGTCTATTCCAGGGCGAGCTCCGGGGAGCTGTTTTTT,CASSLVYSRASSGELFF
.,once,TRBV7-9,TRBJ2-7,TGTGCCAGCAGCTCGGGTCGTGGGGACCGAGCCTACGAGCAGTACTTC,CASSSGRGDRAYEQYF
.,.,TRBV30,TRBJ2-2,TGTGCCTGGAGCCGACAGTTCACCGGGGAGCTGTTTTTT,CAWSRQFTGELFF
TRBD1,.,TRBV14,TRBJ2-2,TGTGCCAGCAGCCGGGCAGGGGGCCGAAACACCGGGGAGCTGTTTTTT,CASSRAGGRNTGELFF
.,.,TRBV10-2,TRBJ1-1,TGCGCCAGCAGTGCCCCAGGGTGGAGCACTGAAGCTTTCTTT,CASSAPGWSTEAFF
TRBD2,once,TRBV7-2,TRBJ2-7,TGTGCCAGCAGCTTAGGTAGCGGGGGCTCCTACGAGCAGTACTTC,CASSLGSGGSYEQYF
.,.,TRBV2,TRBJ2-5,TGTGCCAGCAGCATCCTTCAAGAGACCCAGTACTTC,CASSILQETQYF
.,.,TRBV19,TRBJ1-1,TGTGCCAGTAGTCGGCCCCGACAAGGGAGGGTTTACACTGAAGCTTTCTTT,CASSRPRQGRVYTEAFF
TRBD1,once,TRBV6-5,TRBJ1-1,TGTGCCAGCAGCGCGGGACAGGGGAACACTGAAGCTTTCTTT,CASSAGQGNTEAFF
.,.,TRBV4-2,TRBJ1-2,TGTGCCAGCAGCCAAGAAGGAGGACCGCCGATCTATGGCTACACCTTC,CASSQEGGPPIYGYTF
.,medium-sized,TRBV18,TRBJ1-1,TGTGCCAGCTCACCACGACCTGGACATGTTGGAGGAGCTTTCTTT,CASSPRPGHVGGAFF
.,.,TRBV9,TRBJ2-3,TGTGCCAGCAGCGTAGCGGCGGGGAGCACAGATACGCAGTATTTT,CASSVAAGSTDTQYF
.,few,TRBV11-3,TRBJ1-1,TGTGCCAGCAGCTTAGGGGTCAGAGGAACTGAAGCTTTCTTT,CASSLGVRGTEAFF
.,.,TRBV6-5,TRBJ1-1,TGTGCCAGCAGTTACTCCGCGACAGTGAACACTGAAGCTTTCTTT,CASSYSATVNTEAFF
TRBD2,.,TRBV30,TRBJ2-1,TGTGCCTGGGAGTTCGTCGGGACTAGCGGAGGTAATGAGCAGTTCTTC,CAWEFVGTSGGNEQFF
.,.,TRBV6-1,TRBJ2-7,TGTGCCAGCAGTGAACAAGATGCCAGCTCCTACGAGCAGTACTTC,CASSEQDASSYEQYF
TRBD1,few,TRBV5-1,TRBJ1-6,TGCGCCAGCAGCTTGGCCAGGGGGAAAAATTCACCCCTCCACTTT,CASSLARGKNSPLHF
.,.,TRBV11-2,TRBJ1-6,TGTGCCAGCAGCCCCCTCCGGTTTTCGGGTAATTCACCCCTCCACTTT,CASSPLRFSGNSPLHF
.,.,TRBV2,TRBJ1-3,TGTGCCAGCAGTGAAACAGGGTTTGTTCACCTCTCTGGAAACACCATATATTTT,CASSETGFVHLSGNTIYF
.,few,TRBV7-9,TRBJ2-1,TGTGCCAGCAGCTTAGCCTACTCCTACAATGAGCAGTTCTTC,CASSLAYSYNEQFF
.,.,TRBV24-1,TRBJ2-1,TGTGCCACCAGTGATCCTAGGGGAGGCGATGAGCAGTTCTTC,CATSDPRGGDEQFF
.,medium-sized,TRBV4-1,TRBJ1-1,TGCGCCAGCAGCCTAACGGAAACGGGGGGCAGGGCTGAAGCTTTCTTT,CASSLTETGGRAEAFF
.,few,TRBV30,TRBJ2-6,TGTGCCTGGAGTGTACTAGGCTCTGGGGCCAACGTCCTGACTTTC,CAWSVLGSGANVLTF
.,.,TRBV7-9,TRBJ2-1,TGTGCCAGCAGCTTAAGGGGGGGGACTTCTGAGCAGTTCTTC,CASSLRGGTSEQFF
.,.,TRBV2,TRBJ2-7,TGTGCCAGCAGTCTAGGGGCTTACGAGCAGTACTTC,CASSLGAYEQYF
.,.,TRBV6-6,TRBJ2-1,TGTGCCAGCATCCATACTGGACAGCCCCACAATGAGCAGTTCTTC,CASIHTGQPHNEQFF
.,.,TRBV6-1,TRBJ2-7,TGTGCCAGCAGTGAGACCCCCTTGGCGGGACGGGTGCAGTACTTC,CASSETPLAGRVQYF
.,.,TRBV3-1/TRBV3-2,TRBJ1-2,TGTGCCAGCAGCCAAGATGCCAGGGCTTCCAACTATGGCTACACCTTC,CASSQDARASNYGYTF
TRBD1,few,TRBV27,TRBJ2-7,TGTGCCAGCAGATTGGGACAGGGGCCCTACGAGCAGTACTTC,CASRLGQGPYEQYF
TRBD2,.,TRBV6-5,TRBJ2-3,TGTGCCAGCACAGAAAGGAGTAGCGGGGGATCGCAGTATTTT,CASTERSSGGSQYF
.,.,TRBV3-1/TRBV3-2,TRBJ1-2,TGTGCCAGCAGCCAGCTGGACAGAGGCTACACCTTC,CASSQLDRGYTF
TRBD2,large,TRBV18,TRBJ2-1,TGTGCCAGCTCACCCGGATTTAGCGGGAGCTCCTACAATGAGCAGTTCTTC,CASSPGFSGSSYNEQFF
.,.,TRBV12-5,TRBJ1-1,TGTGCTAGTGGTTCCCCCAGGTGGCAGGGCAGCACTGAAGCTTTCTTT,CASGSPRWQGSTEAFF
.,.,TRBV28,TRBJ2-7,TGTGCCACCCGACCTCCGGGCAGGTCCTACGAGCAGTACTTC,CATRPPGRSYEQYF
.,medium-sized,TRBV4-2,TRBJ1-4,TGTGCCAGCAGCCAAGTTGCGAGATCAGGGGCAATGTCTGAAAAACTGTTTTTT,CASSQVARSGAMSEKLFF